One and the same sample provided the 9 T cell receptor beta chains below, sequenced in a study of response to subunit inactivated influenza vaccine. TCRdb itself ran the RT-PCR reads through MiXCR, one entry per CDR3 protein. The table shows around 750,000 distinct CDR3 sequences, with roughly 20% occurring only once. The sequencing here drew on PBMCs from blood, taken 5 to 6 days after vaccination. These receptors came from a man aged 50-59 years who received an inactivated influenza vaccine.

A few counts support this clonotype. J is TRBJ2-4 and V is TRBV29-1; D is unclear. There are 13 residues in the CDR3. Germline lookup yields CDR1 SQVTM and CDR2 ANQGSEA. The V end was cut by 4 bases, the J end by 0 bases, with 7 bases between. This CDR3 is CSVGSLAKNIQYF. The CDR3 bases are TGCAGCGTTGGCTCTCTAGCCAAAAACATTCAGTACTTC.

This clonotype was found a few times. The chain recombines TRBV20-1 with TRBJ2-7; TRBD2 aligns across 10 bases. The germline V gene has CDR1 DFQATT and CDR2 SNEGSKA (reference sequence). V lost 6 bases, J lost 2 bases, and 7 bases stayed unmatched. The CDR3 runs to 14 residues. The CDR3 sequence: CSAKGLASTYEQYF. The CDR3 coding sequence is TGCAGTGCGAAGGGACTAGCGTCGACCTACGAGCAGTACTTC.

This clonotype was detected only a few times. The chain couples TRBV7-9 to TRBJ2-5, with D possibly matching TRBD2 (6 bases). From germline, CDR1 is SEHNR and CDR2 FQNEAQ (reference sequence). V was pared by 6 bases and J by 4 bases, with 15 bases between. The CDR3 extends over 14 amino acids. The CDR3 spells CASSLPGGSETQYF. As DNA, the CDR3 is TGTGCCAGCAGTCTCCCCGGGGGTTCAGAGACCCAGTACTTC.

This clonotype has a count of ten or more. V and J are TRBV29-1 and TRBJ2-7; D is possibly TRBD2 (6 bases). The CDR3 is made up of 13 amino acids. CDR1 is SQVTM and CDR2 is ANQGSEA in the germline V gene. Trimming removed 6 bases at V and 4 bases at J, with 16 bases between. CDR3 protein: CSVAAGGWYEQYF. CDR3 DNA sequence: TGCAGCGTCGCCGCCGGAGGGTGGTACGAGCAGTACTTC.

This clonotype came up many times. This rearrangement joins TRBV15 to TRBJ2-3; D is perhaps TRBD2 (6 bases). The germline V gene encodes CDR1 LNHNV and CDR2 YYDKDF (reference sequence). CDR3 length equals 17 residues. V was shortened by 0 bases and J by 2 bases, with 15 bases between the two germline ends. CDR3 region: CATSRDLVSGFTDTQYF. CDR3 bases: TGTGCCACCAGCAGAGATCTAGTTAGCGGATTCACAGATACGCAGTATTTT.

This clonotype was detected only a few times. The chain employs TRBV7-2 and TRBJ2-1; perhaps TRBD2 as D (5 bases). There are 16 residues in the CDR3. Germline CDR1 is SGHTA and CDR2 is FQGNSA. Trimming took 1 base from V and 8 from J, leaving 18 bases between them. DNA for the CDR3: TGTGCCAGCAGCTTAGGGCAGAGACTAAGATCCCATGAGCAGTTCTTC. Translating gives CASSLGQRLRSHEQFF. Looking up the rest from reference TRBV7-2 and TRBJ2-1 gives the full variable domain: GAGVSQSPSNKVTEKGKDVELRCDPISGHTALYWYRQSLGQGLEFLIYFQGNSAPDKSGLPSDRFSAERTGGSVSTLTIQRTQQEDSAVYLCASSLGQRLRSHEQFFGPGTRLTVL.

This clonotype was seen at least ten times. The chain recombines TRBV20-1 with TRBJ2-7; D unclear. The germline gives CDR1 DFQATT, CDR2 SNEGSKA (reference sequence). The CDR3 totals 11 residues. Trimming shortened V by 0 bases and J by 4 bases, and 4 bases separated the two germline ends. This chain's CDR3 is CSARDWYEQYF. CDR3 coding DNA: TGCAGTGCTAGAGATTGGTACGAGCAGTACTTC.

This chain joins TRBV5-1 and TRBJ2-1; D is possibly TRBD1 (5 bases). The CDR3 length is 16 residues. V dropped 0 bases and J dropped 9 bases, with 19 bases sitting between them. Looked up from germline, CDR1 is SGHRS and CDR2 is YFSETQ. The CDR3 loop reads CASSLGQGNANREQFF. The CDR3 nucleotides are TGCGCCAGCAGCTTGGGGCAGGGAAACGCCAACCGTGAGCAGTTCTTC.

This clonotype was recorded a few times. The chain recombines TRBV12-3 or TRBV12-4 with TRBJ2-3; no firm D call. This CDR3 contains 14 residues. Trimming took 6 bases from V and 6 from J, leaving 16 bases between them. The CDR3 DNA reads as TGTGCCAGCAGATTACTGGGCAGCGCCGATACGCAGTATTTT. It is translated as CASRLLGSADTQYF.